These 11 T cell receptor beta chains share one sample of origin, sequenced in a study of blood T cell repertoires in COVID-19 (TCRdb year 2020). Libraries were prepared through the immunoSEQ multiplex PCR assay. Entries here come from immuneACCESS through TCRdb and include only in-frame sequences with V and J called. Some clones fail to appear in such tables; in the studies checked, an unresolved V gene covers under half of the shortfall, and the cause of the remainder is unknown. The sample table records around 150,000 clones; approximately 79% of these occur just once. 6.5% to 8.5% of the sample is taken by the ten largest. Sequencing was performed on peripheral blood. These receptors all stem from a woman in her thirties or forties with COVID-19, enrolled during active disease.

The rearrangement joins TRBV4-2 to TRBJ2-4; D might be TRBD1 (5 bases). This CDR3 is built from 16 residues. V lost 0 bases and J 6 bases, leaving 15 bases between the germline ends. Germline values: CDR1 LGHNA, CDR2 YNFKEQ. The CDR3 spells CASSQDSPGIGNIQYF. CDR3 nucleotides: TGTGCCAGCAGCCAAGATTCTCCAGGGATTGGAAACATTCAGTACTTC.

DNA for the CDR3: TGTGCCAGCAATCCCGGGACAGCCCACCAAGAGACCCAGTACTTC. Protein product: CASNPGTAHQETQYF. V gene TRBV28 combines with J gene TRBJ2-5; 7 bases agree with TRBD1. V lost 7 bases, J lost 0 bases, and 8 bases stayed unmatched. Germline V CDR1 and CDR2: MDHEN, SYDVKM. The CDR3 runs 15 residues.

Here the CDR3 DNA reads TGTGCCAGCACCAGAAAATACGAGCAGTACTTC. It specifies CASTRKYEQYF. The chain joins TRBV28 to TRBJ2-7, with D unresolved. The V and J ends lost 7 bases and 4 bases respectively, with 8 bases between them. Germline V CDR1 and CDR2: MDHEN, SYDVKM. The CDR3 sequence is 11 residues long.

The chain has TRBV27 and TRBJ2-3, with D possibly TRBD2 on 6 matching bases. The CDR3 contains 13 residues. Germline values: CDR1 MNHEY, CDR2 SMNVEV (reference sequence). V was pared by 5 bases and J by 5 bases, with 11 bases between. CDR3 bases: TGTGCCAGCAGTGAAGCGGGTAGAGATACGCAGTATTTT. Translation: CASSEAGRDTQYF.

The chain couples TRBV4-1 to TRBJ1-6, with TRBD1 matching 7 bases. V dropped 3 bases and J dropped 5; count of bases not matched to a gene: 7. This CDR3 spans 16 amino acids. Per the germline V gene, CDR1 is MGHRA and CDR2 is YSYEKL. DNA of the CDR3: TGCGCCAGCAGCCACCGAGACAGGGTTGATAATTCACCCCTCCACTTT. The encoded protein is CASSHRDRVDNSPLHF.

The chain has TRBV19 and TRBJ2-7, with 9 bases that match TRBD1. V gave up 10 bases and J gave up 4 bases; unmatched junction bases: 11. From germline, CDR1 is LNHDA and CDR2 SQIVND (reference sequence). This CDR3 has 14 amino acids. CDR3 sequence: CATTSGTGYYEQYF. CDR3 coding DNA: TGTGCCACGACCTCAGGGACAGGGTATTACGAGCAGTACTTC.

The chain joins TRBV12-3 or TRBV12-4 to TRBJ2-2; perhaps TRBD2 as D (6 bases). The length of the CDR3 is 13 residues. V gave up 6 bases and J gave up 5 bases, with 10 bases separating them. CDR3 residues: CASSRTKTGELFF. CDR3 nucleotides: TGTGCCAGCAGCCGGACTAAGACCGGGGAGCTGTTTTTT.

This chain connects TRBV29-1 to TRBJ2-3; D not certain. The V end lost 3 bases, the J end lost 2 bases, and 6 bases lay between the germline ends. Germline CDR1 SQVTM, CDR2 ANQGSEA. The CDR3 is 12 residues long. CDR3 DNA sequence: TGCAGCGTTGAGTCACACACAGATACGCAGTATTTT. Amino acids: CSVESHTDTQYF.

The rearrangement links TRBV7-9 to TRBJ2-3, with a tentative D call TRBD1 (5 bases). Per the germline V gene, CDR1 is SEHNR and CDR2 is FQNEAQ (reference sequence). The CDR3 consists of 16 residues. Trimming left V 3 bases short and J 6 bases short, with 19 bases between. CDR3 nucleotides: TGTGCCAGCAGCTTCCGGGTCGGGTACAGGCCCGATACGCAGTATTTT. It yields the protein CASSFRVGYRPDTQYF.

The rearrangement links TRBV27 to TRBJ1-4, with D unclear. Germline V gene lookup returns CDR1 MNHEY and CDR2 SMNVEV (reference sequence). V was shortened by 3 bases and J by 10 bases, with 9 bases between the two germline ends. The CDR3 runs to 12 residues. CDR3 amino acids: CASSLRGGKLFF. The CDR3 nucleotides read TGTGCCAGCAGTTTGAGAGGCGGAAAACTGTTTTTT.

The CDR3 DNA follows: TGTGCCAGTAGTCCCGGGACAGGGGGAAAGAACTATGGCTACACCTTC. Its translation is CASSPGTGGKNYGYTF. This chain uses TRBV19 with TRBJ1-2; TRBD1 aligns across 11 bases. Germline V gene data show CDR1 as LNHDA and CDR2 as SQIVND (reference sequence). The junction had 7 bases not matched to a gene; V was cut back by 5 bases and J by 2 bases. This CDR3 is built from 16 residues. Full variable domain (missing parts from reference TRBV19 and TRBJ1-2): DGGITQSPKYLFRKEGQNVTLSCEQNLNHDAMYWYRQDPGQGLRLIYYSQIVNDFQKGDIAEGYSVSREKKESFPLTVTSAQKNPTAFYLCASSPGTGGKNYGYTFGSGTRLTVV.